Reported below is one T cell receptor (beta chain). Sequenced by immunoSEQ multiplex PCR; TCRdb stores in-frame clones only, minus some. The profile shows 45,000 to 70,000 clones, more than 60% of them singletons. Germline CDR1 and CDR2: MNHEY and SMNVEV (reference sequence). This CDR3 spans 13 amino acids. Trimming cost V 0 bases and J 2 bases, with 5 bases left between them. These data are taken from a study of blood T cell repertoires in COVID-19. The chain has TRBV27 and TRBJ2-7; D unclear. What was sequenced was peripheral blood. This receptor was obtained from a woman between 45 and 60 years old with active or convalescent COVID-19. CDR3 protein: CASSLSAAYEQYF. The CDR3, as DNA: TGTGCCAGCAGTTTATCCGCAGCCTACGAGCAGTACTTC.